These 21 T cell receptor beta chains came from one sample sequenced in a study of shared clonotypes between healthy human individuals. Measured with immunoSEQ multiplex PCR; TCRdb has only the in-frame clones, and not every one. Of around 600,000 clones detected, about 95% appear once; the ten largest clones hold about 0.11%. Terminally differentiated effector memory CD45RA+ cells were excluded by CCR7 positive selection of CD45RO-negative cells. Sample: naive CD8+ T cells sorted from blood. Receptor source: a woman aged 25 to 39 in good health.

V and J are TRBV20-1 and TRBJ2-7; D not certain. V gave up 4 bases and J gave up 4 bases, with 8 bases separating them. Germline V CDR1 and CDR2: DFQATT, SNEGSKA (reference sequence). The CDR3 has 11 residues. CDR3 bases: TGCAGTGCTAAGGACGAGTACGAGCAGTACTTC. Translating gives CSAKDEYEQYF.

The chain carries TRBV5-1 and TRBJ2-7, with a weak D call TRBD1 (5 bases). CDR3 length: 13 amino acids. In germline, CDR1 is SGHRS, CDR2 YFSETQ. Trimming cost V 0 bases and J 6 bases, with 10 bases left between them. The CDR3 DNA reads TGCGCCAGCAGCTTGGGTTGGGGCGTCGAGCAGTACTTC. Protein: CASSLGWGVEQYF.

Points on this clone: Germline is not matched at one junction end, which may reflect a read error. The rearrangement uses TRBV11-2 and TRBJ2-7, with D perhaps given as TRBD1 or TRBD2 (6 bases each). Germline V gene sequence: CDR1 SGHAT, CDR2 FQNNGV. CDR3 length: 14 residues. The CDR3 loop reads CASSLVIGGSAMCF. The CDR3 DNA is TGTGCCAGCAGCTTAGTCATAGGGGGGTCGGCCATGTGCTTC.

The genes are TRBV27 and TRBJ2-5; 8 nucleotides line up with TRBD1. The CDR3 runs to 17 residues. Germline CDR1 and CDR2: MNHEY and SMNVEV (reference sequence). The ends lost 5 bases at V and 0 bases at J; junction bases unmatched: 11. The DNA for the CDR3 is TGTGCCAGCAGTGGCCCCCCGGGGGACAGGAACCAAGAGACCCAGTACTTC. Amino acids: CASSGPPGDRNQETQYF.

The rearrangement links TRBV13 to TRBJ1-1; TRBD1 is a possible D gene (6 bases). This CDR3 spans 14 amino acids. The germline gives CDR1 PRHDT, CDR2 FYEKMQ (reference sequence). The germline V and J ends were trimmed by 3 bases and 4 bases, with 12 bases remaining between them. The CDR3 sequence: CASSFSGVRTEAFF. CDR3 coding DNA: TGTGCCAGCAGCTTCTCAGGGGTCCGCACTGAAGCTTTCTTT.

This sequence joins TRBV27 and TRBJ2-7, with TRBD1 matching over 10 bases. With V trimmed by 5 bases and J by 2 bases, 9 bases remained unmatched. Germline V gives CDR1 MNHEY, CDR2 SMNVEV (reference sequence). CDR3 length equals 16 residues. CDR3 region: CASSPTGTGVTYEQYF. DNA of the CDR3: TGTGCCAGCAGTCCCACCGGGACAGGGGTCACCTACGAGCAGTACTTC.

The V and J genes are TRBV2 and TRBJ2-5; D unclear. The CDR3 spans 12 residues. Germline-derived CDR1 and CDR2 are SNHLY and FYNNEI. V lost 10 bases and J lost 1, with 10 bases in between. CDR3 nucleotide sequence: TGTGCCACCGAGGCAGTCCAAGAGACCCAGTACTTC. Residues: CATEAVQETQYF.

Comments on this clone: Other DNA sequences from this sample encode an identical CDR3 as well. The chain recombines TRBV7-9 with TRBJ2-7, with D hard to call. V was trimmed by 4 bases and J by 6 bases, leaving 7 bases between them. CDR1 is SEHNR, CDR2 FQNEAQ, per germline (reference sequence). This CDR3 is built from 11 residues. The CDR3 is CASSSPSEQYF. DNA for the CDR3: TGTGCCAGCAGCTCCCCCTCCGAGCAGTACTTC.

This chain uses TRBV9 with TRBJ2-5, with TRBD1 matching 8 bases. With the DNA end fitting TRBJ2-7 better, the J assignment may be wrong. The CDR3 consists of 16 residues. Germline V CDR1 and CDR2: SGDLS, YYNGEE. The CDR3 bases are TGTGCCAGCAGCGCCGGTGGGACAGGCCAGATATACGAGCAGTACTTC. Amino acid sequence: CASSAGGTGQIYEQYF.

The gene calls are TRBV6-1 and TRBJ2-3; no clear D. The CDR3 spans 15 residues. The germline gives CDR1 MNHNS, CDR2 SASEGT. The ends were cut back, 2 bases at V and 6 bases at J, with 15 bases in the middle. CDR3 coding DNA: TGTGCCAGCAGTGAAATCGTAGAGGTTGGGGATACGCAGTATTTT. Its translation is CASSEIVEVGDTQYF.

This CDR3 reads CASSPPSLSSYEQYF. The CDR3 DNA sequence: TGTGCCAGCAGTCCCCCTAGCCTAAGCTCCTACGAGCAGTACTTC. The genes are TRBV6-1 and TRBJ2-7; TRBD2 is a possible D gene (5 bases). In germline, CDR1 is MNHNS, CDR2 SASEGT. This CDR3 region has 15 residues. V lost 5 bases and J 0 bases, leaving 14 bases between the germline ends.

This chain joins TRBV29-1 and TRBJ2-2, with 12 bases matching TRBD2. The trim removed 3 bases at V and 8 bases at J, leaving 13 bases unmatched. Germline assignment: CDR1 SQVTM and CDR2 ANQGSEA. The CDR3 length is 17 residues. The CDR3 bases are TGCAGCGTTGAGTCCCCACTAGCGGGAGGCTCCATAGGGGAGCTGTTTTTT. Protein product: CSVESPLAGGSIGELFF.

This clone was seen a single time. The rearrangement joins TRBV2 to TRBJ2-5, with D tentatively TRBD1 (5 bases). Matching the DNA end better, TRBJ2-7 makes the J call doubtful. Per germline, CDR1 SNHLY and CDR2 FYNNEI. CDR3 length equals 15 residues. The CDR3 sequence is CASRETGYGPYEQYF. CDR3 nucleotide sequence: TGTGCCAGCAGGGAAACAGGCTATGGGCCCTACGAGCAGTACTTC.

The V gene is TRBV9, the J gene TRBJ1-5, with D maybe TRBD1 (5 bases). V was shortened by 2 bases and J by 8 bases, with 20 bases between the two germline ends. The germline CDR1 and CDR2 sequences are SGDLS and YYNGEE. This CDR3 has 16 residues. In DNA, the CDR3 is TGTGCCAGCAGCGTGGATGGTCGGGGGGGTGTAGAGCCCCAGCATTTT. Protein: CASSVDGRGGVEPQHF.

This clone appeared a few times. The chain couples TRBV10-1 to TRBJ1-2; D gene unclear. Germline V gene sequence: CDR1 WNHNN, CDR2 SYGVQD (reference sequence). V lost 11 bases and J lost 5, with 9 bases in between. The CDR3 sequence is 10 residues long. In DNA form, the CDR3 reads TGCGCCCGCGGGATATATGGCTACACCTTC. Translated, it gives CARGIYGYTF.

A note on this clone: The identical CDR3 is also encoded by other nucleotide sequences in the sample. The genes are TRBV7-9 and TRBJ2-7; no clear D gene. V lost 1 base and J lost 0, with 1 base in between. CDR1 is SEHNR and CDR2 is FQNEAQ in the germline V gene (reference sequence). The CDR3 runs to 12 residues. CDR3 loop: CASSLGSYEQYF. The DNA for the CDR3 is TGTGCCAGCAGCTTAGGCTCCTACGAGCAGTACTTC.

Details on this clone: The same CDR3 arises from other DNA sequences in this sample as well. The genes are TRBV6-1 and TRBJ2-7; a possible D gene is TRBD1 (5 bases). This CDR3 comprises 14 residues. CDR1 MNHNS and CDR2 SASEGT come from the germline V gene. The V end lost 3 bases, the J end lost 2 bases, and 11 bases lay between the germline ends. The CDR3 DNA follows: TGTGCCAGCAGTGAGGTGGGGCTTACCTACGAGCAGTACTTC. It translates to CASSEVGLTYEQYF.

The chain carries TRBV30 and TRBJ2-3; the match to TRBD2 covers 10 bases. Germline V gene lookup returns CDR1 GTSNPN and CDR2 SVGIG (reference sequence). The J segment lost 6 bases and the V segment lost 2 bases, leaving 8 bases of the junction unmatched. CDR3 length: 15 residues. CDR3 residues: CAWSFLAGGEDTQYF. CDR3 coding DNA: TGTGCCTGGAGTTTTTTAGCGGGAGGTGAGGATACGCAGTATTTT.

The CDR3 DNA is TGTGCCAGCAGCCCAGACCCTAGGCACACTGAAGCTTTCTTT. Translating gives CASSPDPRHTEAFF. This chain joins TRBV7-8 and TRBJ1-1, with D hard to call. Trimming pared 5 bases from V and 3 bases from J, leaving 13 bases between. Per the germline V gene, CDR1 is SGHVS and CDR2 is FQNEAQ. This CDR3 is 14 amino acids long.

The CDR3 nucleotides read TGTGCCAGCAGCCCTGGGACAGGGGATGAGCAGTTCTTC. It encodes CASSPGTGDEQFF. This chain connects TRBV5-4 to TRBJ2-1, with 10 bases that match TRBD1. The CDR3 spans 13 residues. Germline CDR1 reads SGHNT; CDR2 reads YYREEE (reference sequence). J lost 8 bases, V lost 4 bases, and 3 bases had no gene match.

The V call is TRBV5-4, the J call TRBJ1-2; no clear D. The CDR3 loop spans 14 amino acids. Trimming removed 0 bases at V and 4 bases at J, with 10 bases between. From germline, CDR1 is SGHNT and CDR2 YYREEE (reference sequence). CDR3 region: CASSLAAVSYGYTF. As DNA, the CDR3 is TGTGCCAGCAGCTTGGCCGCCGTCAGCTATGGCTACACCTTC.